This TCR beta chain was recovered during a study of blood T cell repertoires in COVID-19 (TCRdb year 2020). Regarding the study in general: Collaborator samples came from the United States, Italy and Spain and covered acute and convalescent phases of COVID-19. The prospective study material was composed of cDNA or gDNA derived from T cells, B-cell-depleted T cells, or PBMCs. The repertoires were released in a freely available public database meant as a resource for research on the immune response to SARS-CoV-2. Samples were obtained from the ongoing ImmuneRACE study (first 160 participants) and from 1,254 subjects provided by 6 global collaborators. Nearly every sample came with metadata listing a de-identified subject ID, COVID-19 status, age in years and sex. Where available, HLA class I and class II types were obtained from metadata supplied by the sample provider rather than from assay-based typing. Subjects who had been exposed to COVID-19, were actively infected with it, or had recovered from it provided the deeply sampled blood TCRbeta repertoires that made up the dataset. Overall study outcomes, separate from this receptor: The amount of clinical and demographic metadata varied by source and participant and was provided uncurated.

Here V drops 2 bases and J drops 5 bases, and the junction holds 3 bases not matched to any gene. The CDR3 spans 12 residues, from the cysteine through the phenylalanine. Only the CDR3 portion is preserved as DNA: 36 bases, with reading frame beginning at the first base. Taken from the germline V gene (reference sequence), the CDR1 and CDR2 loops are GTSNPN and SVGIG. The immunoSEQ Assay, a bias-controlled multiplex PCR, was used to amplify TCRbeta CDR3 regions from genomic DNA. The source study handled its data this way. Within the assay, amplification of reference gene primers was used to estimate how many nucleated cells each sample contained. To quantify the absolute abundance of each unique TCRbeta CDR3 rearrangement, sequence reads were collapsed and filtered. Productive Simpson clonality was computed per sample as the square root of Simpson's diversity index over productive rearrangements. TCRdb provides this immuneACCESS table in a form limited to in-frame rearrangements. Some clones are lacking; in checked studies, under half of them reflect an unresolved V gene, and why the rest are absent is not known. The DNA gave D and trimming, while V, J and clone size come from that table. A total of about 210,000 clones appear in this sample, 70% to 90% of them only once. The ten largest account for around 1.4% of the sample.

Worth noting for this clone: This receptor's antigen is unknown. No base quality information exists; no much larger clone differs at one position.

The collaborating institutions used their own protocols to collect whole blood in K2EDTA tubes. For TCRbeta analysis, collaborator samples were shipped as frozen whole blood, as isolated PBMCs, or as DNA extracted from either sample type. Sequencing was done on a sample of peripheral blood. This clonotype was obtained from a man between 18 and 35 years old with active or convalescent COVID-19. The sequence joins TRBV30 to TRBJ2-7, and TRBD1 matches 7 of the central bases. The CDR3 here reads CAWSHTGDEQYF. In nucleotides, the sequence is TGTGCCTGGAGTCACACAGGGGACGAGCAGTACTTC.